The 6 T cell receptor beta chains below all came from one sample that was sequenced in a study of identical twins. TCRdb processed the 5' RACE reads anew with MiXCR; each CDR3 protein has one entry. The sample lists hundreds of thousands of distinct CDR3 sequences, roughly 6.2% occurring once. Sequenced: naive T cells sorted from blood. These receptors were obtained from a man younger than 35 in good health.

This clonotype was observed at least ten times. V is TRBV7-2 and J is TRBJ1-5, with TRBD1 matching 7 bases. The ends lost 1 base at V and 7 bases at J; junction bases unmatched: 4. There are 14 residues in the CDR3. Germline V gives CDR1 SGHTA, CDR2 FQGNSA. CDR3 sequence reads: CASSLEQGRQPQHF. In DNA, the CDR3 is TGTGCCAGCAGCTTAGAACAGGGGCGGCAGCCCCAGCATTTT.

The chain combines TRBV7-9 with TRBJ2-1; no firm D call. The germline V gene encodes CDR1 SEHNR and CDR2 FQNEAQ (reference sequence). There are 16 residues in the CDR3. Trimming left V 5 bases short and J 3 bases short, with 17 bases between. The CDR3: CASSPRSTTVYNEQFF. The CDR3 nucleotides are TGTGCCAGCAGCCCCCGAAGTACCACAGTCTACAATGAGCAGTTCTTC.

V gene TRBV15 combines with J gene TRBJ2-3, with unresolved D. This CDR3 has 15 residues. In germline, CDR1 is LNHNV, CDR2 YYDKDF (reference sequence). Trimming took off 0 bases at V and 3 bases at J, with 10 bases between the two ends. CDR3 coding DNA: TGTGCCACCAGCAGAGATGCCTTAGAGACAGATACGCAGTATTTT. This gives the protein CATSRDALETDTQYF.

This clonotype was counted many times. The chain recombines TRBV7-2 with TRBJ2-2; no clear D. Trimming removed 5 bases at V and 5 bases at J, with 9 bases between. The CDR3 totals 13 residues. Germline CDR1 reads SGHTA; CDR2 reads FQGNSA. The CDR3 coding sequence is TGTGCCAGCAGCCGTACGCGGACCGGGGAGCTGTTTTTT. Translating it yields CASSRTRTGELFF.

This clonotype came up many times. V gene TRBV20-1 combines with J gene TRBJ2-1; TRBD2 matches at 9 bases. CDR3 length: 13 amino acids. The germline V gene encodes CDR1 DFQATT and CDR2 SNEGSKA (reference sequence). The J segment lost 8 bases and the V segment lost 5 bases, leaving 7 bases of the junction unmatched. In DNA, the CDR3 is TGCAGTGCTCGCGCGGGGGGGAGGGATGAGCAGTTCTTC. Its protein product is CSARAGGRDEQFF.

This clonotype was observed a few times. This chain links TRBV27 with TRBJ2-1; 10 bases agree with TRBD1. The germline gives CDR1 MNHEY, CDR2 SMNVEV (reference sequence). The CDR3 sequence is 14 residues long. After removal of 8 bases from V and 8 bases from J, the junction contained 9 bases not matched to a gene. The CDR3 protein is CASLDRGRSDEQFF. CDR3 bases: TGTGCCAGCCTAGACAGGGGGCGATCCGATGAGCAGTTCTTC.